This T cell receptor (beta chain) was captured by sequencing in a study of graft-versus-host responses after intestinal transplantation. About the research overall: Isolated intestinal, liver-intestinal, or multivisceral transplants were what recipients had. Anti-thymocyte globulin was used for induction in all recipients, who then took tacrolimus and steroids for approximately 3 years.

The CDR3 is made up of 12 amino acids. Per germline, CDR1 ENHRY and CDR2 SYGVKD. The V end lost 3 bases, the J end lost 2 bases, and 4 bases lay between the germline ends. This clone was seen just once. Antigen: not known. TCRdb keeps only in-frame clones here, not all; method: immunoSEQ multiplex PCR. The table lists about 19,000 clones, approximately 90% of them singletons. Study-level findings and limits: Recipient-marrow GvH clones were detected, some having first appeared in ileum or blood.

This chain joins TRBV10-3 and TRBJ2-5; D uncertain. The TCR sequence derives from a human patient who received an intestinal transplant, so some T cells may come from the graft donor. The source material was PBMCs, sampled 350 to 400 days after transplant. This chain's CDR3 is CAISDFQETQYF. The DNA of the CDR3 is TGTGCCATCAGTGATTTTCAAGAGACCCAGTACTTC.